A selection of T cell receptor beta chains follows, all from one sample in a study of T-cell memory formation after mild COVID-19. TCRdb reanalysed the 5' RACE reads using MiXCR and keeps one entry per CDR3 protein. This table has about 320,000 distinct CDR3 sequences, over 11% appearing once. Specimen: PBMCs or a T cell subset sorted from them (not recorded which). The source of these receptors is a man aged 18 to 35 who had mild COVID-19 (a few samples of this study predate the infection). Cell type and time point are not known. Each CDR3 is given with its conserved first and last residue. A D gene is named only where the DNA matches it firmly. The size field is filled for only some rows; it gives once, few, many or a size class.

few	TRBJ2-5	TRBV7-9	-	CASSRQNMETQYF	TGTGCCAGCAGCCGACAGAACATGGAGACCCAGTACTTC
few	TRBJ2-4	TRBV4-3	TRBD2	CASSQAMTSGGSLEVKNIQYF	TGCGCCAGCAGCCAAGCTATGACTAGCGGGGGGTCACTGGAGGTCAAAAACATTCAGTACTTC
-	TRBJ2-2	TRBV20-1	-	CSASQIDRNTGELFF	TGCAGTGCTAGTCAAATCGACAGGAACACCGGGGAGCTGTTTTTT
-	TRBJ1-6	TRBV4-2	-	CASSERGGSYNSPLHF	TGTGCCAGCAGTGAGCGGGGTGGCTCCTATAATTCACCCCTCCACTTT
-	TRBJ2-7	TRBV4-1	-	CASSPTPGSYEQYF	TGCGCCAGCAGCCCAACCCCCGGGTCCTACGAGCAGTACTTC
-	TRBJ2-4	TRBV7-9	TRBD1	CASSLGQGTVIAKNIQYF	TGTGCCAGCAGCTTAGGGCAGGGGACAGTTATTGCCAAAAACATTCAGTACTTC
-	TRBJ1-1	TRBV15	-	CATSREDGQTEAFF	TGTGCCACCAGCAGAGAAGATGGGCAAACGGAAGCTTTCTTT
many	TRBJ2-3	TRBV5-6	TRBD2	CASGTSGGASTDTQYF	TGTGCCAGCGGGACTAGCGGGGGTGCTAGCACAGATACGCAGTATTTT
-	TRBJ2-5	TRBV3-1	-	CASSQARETQYF	TGTGCCAGCAGCCAAGCGAGAGAGACCCAGTACTTC
few	TRBJ2-5	TRBV5-1	TRBD2	CASSDGVLAQALKTQYF	TGCGCCAGCAGCGACGGAGTACTAGCGCAAGCCCTTAAGACCCAGTACTTC
-	TRBJ1-3	TRBV6-5	-	CASSYTGNSGNTIYF	TGTGCCAGCAGTTATACAGGGAACTCTGGAAACACCATATATTTT
-	TRBJ2-7	TRBV6-1	-	CASSERDGPYEQYF	TGTGCCAGCAGTGAGAGGGACGGACCCTACGAGCAGTACTTC
-	TRBJ2-5	TRBV25-1	-	CASSDDYNQETQYF	TGTGCCAGCAGTGACGACTACAATCAAGAGACCCAGTACTTC
few	TRBJ2-5	TRBV6-1	-	CASSEARDKDF	TGTGCCAGCAGTGAAGCCCGAGACAAGGACTTC
-	TRBJ2-3	TRBV6-5	-	CASSYSIETDTQYF	TGTGCCAGCAGTTACTCGATAGAAACAGATACGCAGTATTTT
few	TRBJ1-2	TRBV12-3/TRBV12-4	-	CASSFGGGRGGYGYTF	TGTGCCAGCAGTTTTGGCGGGGGTCGCGGCGGCTATGGCTACACCTTC
-	TRBJ2-2	TRBV28	-	CAVRSGTNTGELFF	TGTGCCGTCCGATCAGGGACCAACACCGGGGAGCTGTTTTTT
-	TRBJ2-1	TRBV10-3	-	CATRAEVGYNEQFF	TGTGCCACCCGGGCCGAGGTAGGGTACAATGAGCAGTTCTTC
-	TRBJ1-6	TRBV4-3	-	CASSQGRGYSPLHF	TGCGCCAGCAGCCAAGGAAGGGGGTATTCACCCCTCCACTTT
few	TRBJ2-2	TRBV7-3	TRBD1	CASQGAFGGELFF	TGTGCCAGCCAGGGGGCCTTTGGCGGGGAGCTGTTTTTT
-	TRBJ2-2	TRBV7-2	-	CASSSQLGGIGELFF	TGTGCCAGCAGCTCGCAACTCGGAGGGATCGGGGAGCTGTTTTTT
few	TRBJ1-3	TRBV5-4	-	CASSHPGGPSGNTIYF	TGTGCCAGCAGCCACCCAGGCGGACCCTCTGGAAACACCATATATTTT
-	TRBJ1-4	TRBV11-2	-	CASSSLMGAPTNEKLFF	TGTGCCAGCAGCTCTCTTATGGGGGCTCCAACTAATGAAAAACTGTTTTTT
-	TRBJ2-5	TRBV5-1	TRBD2	CASSLAGTSRGRETQYF	TGCGCCAGCAGCTTGGCCGGGACTAGTAGGGGCCGAGAGACCCAGTACTTC
few	TRBJ2-5	TRBV4-3	-	CASSQAGRQETQYF	TGCGCCAGCAGCCAGGCCGGCAGACAAGAGACCCAGTACTTC
many	TRBJ2-3	TRBV20-1	TRBD2	CSAILSGGGTDTQYF	TGCAGTGCGATCCTTAGCGGGGGGGGCACAGATACGCAGTATTTT
many	TRBJ2-3	TRBV7-2	TRBD2	CASSFTGGQDTQYF	TGTGCCAGCAGCTTTACGGGGGGGCAAGATACGCAGTATTTT
few	TRBJ2-7	TRBV10-3	-	CAISESGQDGNYEQYF	TGTGCCATCAGTGAGTCGGGGCAGGACGGAAACTACGAGCAGTACTTC
many	TRBJ1-5	TRBV6-5	-	CASRGVRNQPQHF	TGTGCCAGCAGGGGCGTGAGGAATCAGCCCCAGCATTTT
-	TRBJ2-7	TRBV5-1	TRBD2	CASSLASGLSYEQYF	TGCGCCAGCAGCTTGGCCTCGGGACTATCCTACGAGCAGTACTTC
few	TRBJ2-5	TRBV7-9	-	CASSHRGRGIQETQYF	TGTGCCAGCAGCCACCGGGGGCGGGGGATCCAAGAGACCCAGTACTTC
-	TRBJ2-4	TRBV5-6	-	CASRRGGGPPTAKNIQYF	TGTGCCAGCCGACGTGGGGGGGGGCCCCCAACGGCCAAAAACATTCAGTACTTC
-	TRBJ2-3	TRBV11-3	-	CASSLGLSSYTDTQYF	TGTGCCAGCAGCTTAGGACTTTCCAGCTATACAGATACGCAGTATTTT
-	TRBJ1-6	TRBV7-9	-	CASSLGGRRGLSYNSPLHF	TGTGCCAGCAGCTTAGGGGGCCGCAGGGGCCTCTCCTATAATTCACCCCTCCACTTT
few	TRBJ2-2	TRBV7-3	TRBD1	CASSQYRRQGANTGELFF	TGTGCCAGCAGCCAGTATCGCAGACAGGGGGCGAACACCGGGGAGCTGTTTTTT
many	TRBJ2-5	TRBV28	-	CASSRGGETQYF	TGTGCCAGCAGTCGAGGGGGGGAGACCCAGTACTTC
few	TRBJ2-7	TRBV12-3/TRBV12-4	-	CASRTSGAREQYF	TGTGCCAGCAGGACCTCCGGAGCTCGGGAGCAGTACTTC
-	TRBJ1-2	TRBV12-5	-	CASGTGLIYGYTF	TGTGCTAGTGGTACGGGACTGATCTATGGCTACACCTTC
few	TRBJ1-2	TRBV6-5	-	CASSYSPSNYGYTF	TGTGCCAGCAGTTACTCGCCAAGTAACTATGGCTACACCTTC
-	TRBJ2-7	TRBV12-3/TRBV12-4	TRBD1	CASRMTGFYEQYF	TGTGCCAGCAGGATGACAGGGTTTTACGAGCAGTACTTC
-	TRBJ1-1	TRBV11-2	-	CASSFDGRQNTEAFF	TGTGCCAGCAGCTTCGACGGTCGGCAGAACACTGAAGCTTTCTTT
-	TRBJ1-1	TRBV7-8	-	CASSRGVWNTEAFF	TGTGCCAGCAGCCGAGGGGTTTGGAACACTGAAGCTTTCTTT
few	TRBJ1-2	TRBV19	-	CASSMPRGGTADYGYTF	TGTGCCAGTAGTATGCCCAGGGGTGGTACTGCCGACTATGGCTACACCTTC
few	TRBJ2-7	TRBV30	-	CAEKQTGTYEQYF	TGTGCCGAGAAGCAGACGGGGACCTACGAGCAGTACTTC
many	TRBJ2-1	TRBV12-3/TRBV12-4	-	CASSLNEQFF	TGTGCCAGCAGTTTAAATGAGCAGTTCTTC
few	TRBJ2-7	TRBV5-1	TRBD1	CASSLRTGGFEQYF	TGCGCCAGCAGCCTAAGGACAGGGGGCTTCGAGCAGTACTTC
few	TRBJ2-3	TRBV29-1	-	CSARRLAFATDTQYF	TGCAGCGCCCGGCGTCTAGCTTTCGCCACAGATACGCAGTATTTT
-	TRBJ2-5	TRBV25-1	TRBD1	CASSSLDRAQETQYF	TGTGCCAGCAGTTCTCTGGACAGGGCTCAGGAGACCCAGTACTTC
-	TRBJ2-1	TRBV5-1	TRBD2	CASSLLADEQFF	TGCGCCAGCAGCTTACTAGCGGATGAGCAGTTCTTC